These 20 T cell receptor beta chains were sequenced from one sample in a study of radiotherapy plus CTLA-4 blockade in lung cancer. Sequencing was performed with immunoSEQ multiplex PCR; in TCRdb, only in-frame clones are kept and a portion is missing. The sample has about 95,000 clones, about 80% seen once. The sample in question was peripheral blood, obtained from a patient treated with radiotherapy plus ipilimumab. These receptors all stem from a human donor with non-small cell lung cancer who had stable disease on radiotherapy plus ipilimumab.

The chain has TRBV30 and TRBJ1-5; D call uncertain. The V end lost 3 bases, the J end lost 6 bases, and 15 bases lay between the germline ends. CDR1 is GTSNPN, CDR2 SVGIG, per germline (reference sequence). The CDR3 extends over 14 amino acids. The CDR3 DNA is TGTGCCTGGAGCGTCAACATAGGTAGTCAGCCCCAGCATTTT. Protein: CAWSVNIGSQPQHF. The variable domain in full, completed from reference TRBV30 and TRBJ1-5, reads SQTIHQWPATLVQPVGSPLSLECTVEGTSNPNLYWYRQAAGRGLQLLFYSVGIGQISSEVPQNLSASRPQDRQFILSSKKLLLSDSGFYLCAWSVNIGSQPQHFGDGTRLSIL.

The CDR3 nucleotides are TGTGCCATGCTTCCTAGGGGGCAGTACTTC. Its translation: CAMLPRGQYF. The chain combines TRBV6-4 with TRBJ2-7, with a possible D match to TRBD1 (5 bases). Per germline, CDR1 MRHNA and CDR2 SNTAGT. V gave up 10 bases and J gave up 9 bases, with 13 bases separating them. This CDR3 comprises 10 residues.

V is TRBV5-1 and J is TRBJ2-2; D unclear. This CDR3 spans 16 amino acids. CDR1 is SGHRS, CDR2 YFSETQ, per germline. The V end lost 0 bases, the J end lost 7 bases, and 16 bases lay between the germline ends. DNA for the CDR3: TGCGCCAGCAGCTTGGACGTGGTTTCCCCCTTCGGGGAGCTGTTTTTT. Protein sequence: CASSLDVVSPFGELFF.

The V call is TRBV7-3, the J call TRBJ2-3; possibly TRBD2 for D (6 bases). The CDR3 covers 12 residues. Trimming took 8 bases from V and 6 from J, leaving 12 bases between them. The germline V gene encodes CDR1 SGHTA and CDR2 FQGTGA. CDR3 DNA sequence: TGTGCCAGCGCTGGTGGAGGGGATACGCAGTATTTT. Translating it yields CASAGGGDTQYF.

The genes are TRBV19 and TRBJ1-5, with D possibly matching TRBD1 (6 bases). Germline V gene sequence: CDR1 LNHDA, CDR2 SQIVND (reference sequence). The V end lost 5 bases, the J end lost 1 base, and 12 bases lay between the germline ends. The CDR3 has 15 residues. CDR3 loop: CASSEQGFSNQPQHF. CDR3 nucleotides: TGTGCCAGTAGTGAACAGGGTTTCAGCAATCAGCCCCAGCATTTT.

V is TRBV5-4 and J is TRBJ1-1, with TRBD1 matching 9 bases. This CDR3 has 15 residues. CDR1 is SGHNT, CDR2 YYREEE, per germline (reference sequence). V was clipped by 4 bases and J by 6 bases; unmatched bases: 10. The CDR3 coding sequence is TGTGCCAGCAGCGGGACAGGGAGAGGGAGGCCTGAAGCTTTCTTT. Its protein product is CASSGTGRGRPEAFF.

This rearrangement joins TRBV6-1 to TRBJ2-7, with 7 bases aligning to TRBD1. The CDR3 totals 15 residues. After removal of 7 bases from V and 0 bases from J, the junction contained 9 bases not matched to a gene. Germline CDR1 and CDR2: MNHNS and SASEGT. The CDR3 spells CASIRLQGSSYEQYF. CDR3 DNA sequence: TGTGCCAGCATTCGACTACAGGGGAGCTCCTACGAGCAGTACTTC.

The V and J genes are TRBV2 and TRBJ1-4; D perhaps matches TRBD1 (5 bases). Trimming took off 4 bases at V and 4 bases at J, with 10 bases between the two ends. The CDR3 consists of 14 residues. Germline V gene sequence: CDR1 SNHLY, CDR2 FYNNEI. CDR3: CASSVGGFNEKLFF. CDR3 DNA: TGTGCCAGCAGTGTCGGGGGTTTTAATGAAAAACTGTTTTTT. Full variable domain (remainder filled in from reference TRBV2 and TRBJ1-4): EPEVTQTPSHQVTQMGQEVILRCVPISNHLYFYWYRQILGQKVEFLVSFYNNEISEKSEIFDDQFSVERPDGSNFTLKIRSTKLEDSAMYFCASSVGGFNEKLFFGSGTQLSVL.

The chain recombines TRBV5-6 with TRBJ2-5; D gene ambiguous. The CDR3 is 12 residues long. From germline, CDR1 is SGHDT and CDR2 YYEEEE. V was pared by 0 bases and J by 1 base, with 1 base between. CDR3 protein: CASSLGQETQYF. In DNA form, the CDR3 reads TGTGCCAGCAGCTTGGGCCAAGAGACCCAGTACTTC.

The chain joins TRBV19 to TRBJ1-5; D is unclear. Trimming took off 3 bases at V and 5 bases at J, with 8 bases between the two ends. The CDR3 consists of 13 residues. Germline V CDR1 and CDR2: LNHDA, SQIVND (reference sequence). The CDR3 DNA follows: TGTGCCAGTAGTATGAGGAGAGATCAGCCCCAGCATTTT. Translating gives CASSMRRDQPQHF.

V gene TRBV10-3 combines with J gene TRBJ1-1; no reliable D call. The CDR3 is 15 residues long. V was trimmed by 3 bases and J by 0 bases, leaving 11 bases between them. Per the germline V gene, CDR1 is ENHRY and CDR2 is SYGVKD. CDR3 loop: CAISDTGYVNTEAFF. CDR3 DNA: TGTGCCATCAGTGATACCGGGTACGTGAACACTGAAGCTTTCTTT.

The chain couples TRBV2 to TRBJ2-2; D is possibly TRBD1 (6 bases). V shed 7 bases and J shed 3 bases, with 15 bases lying between them. CDR3 length equals 15 residues. Germline V gives CDR1 SNHLY, CDR2 FYNNEI. CDR3 sequence (DNA): TGTGCCAGCATTTCCCAGGGGTTGGACACCGGGGAGCTGTTTTTT. Residues: CASISQGLDTGELFF.

This clone showed up just a few times. The chain has TRBV10-3 and TRBJ1-2; TRBD1 aligns across 9 bases. V lost 11 bases, J lost 6 bases, and 16 bases stayed unmatched. CDR3 length equals 15 residues. Germline assignment: CDR1 ENHRY and CDR2 SYGVKD. In DNA form, the CDR3 reads TGTGCCTCCAAAGAGGGACAGGGCCGGTGGAATGGCTACACCTTC. This codes for CASKEGQGRWNGYTF.

The chain couples TRBV9 to TRBJ2-3, with 8 bases identical to TRBD1. This CDR3 spans 18 amino acids. The germline V gene encodes CDR1 SGDLS and CDR2 YYNGEE. Unmatched junction bases numbered 9, after V lost 0 bases and J lost 0 bases. The CDR3 DNA reads TGTGCCAGCAGCGTAGAAAGACAGGGGACGTTTAGCACAGATACGCAGTATTTT. As protein: CASSVERQGTFSTDTQYF. Based on the CDR3 plus reference TRBV9 and TRBJ2-3, the full variable domain is DSGVTQTPKHLITATGQRVTLRCSPRSGDLSVYWYQQSLDQGLQFLIQYYNGEERAKGNILERFSAQQFPDLHSELNLSSLELGDSALYFCASSVERQGTFSTDTQYFGPGTRLTVL.

The rearrangement joins TRBV7-3 to TRBJ2-1; no clear D gene. CDR3 length: 12 residues. From germline, CDR1 is SGHTA and CDR2 FQGTGA. Trimming cost V 5 bases and J 8 bases, with 10 bases left between them. The CDR3 is CASSRTRDEQFF. CDR3 bases: TGTGCCAGCAGCCGAACCCGGGATGAGCAGTTCTTC.

V gene TRBV7-8 combines with J gene TRBJ2-1; 10 positions agree with TRBD2. Unmatched junction bases numbered 13, after V lost 5 bases and J lost 3 bases. There are 18 residues in the CDR3. Germline V gene lookup returns CDR1 SGHVS and CDR2 FQNEAQ. CDR3 residues: CASSKPPRTSGDYNEQFF. As DNA, the CDR3 is TGTGCCAGCAGCAAACCCCCACGGACTAGCGGAGACTACAATGAGCAGTTCTTC.

V gene TRBV19 combines with J gene TRBJ1-5; the D gene is possibly TRBD1 (5 bases). Trimming shortened V by 6 bases and J by 2 bases, and 17 bases separated the two germline ends. Germline V lookup: CDR1 LNHDA, CDR2 SQIVND (reference sequence). The CDR3 spans 16 residues. The CDR3, as DNA: TGTGCCAGTAGAACGCTTCGGGGCGGTGGCAATCAGCCCCAGCATTTT. This translates into CASRTLRGGGNQPQHF.

The table lists this clone with a few counts. The chain has TRBV28 and TRBJ2-6, with D hard to call. V was pared by 4 bases and J by 2 bases, with 3 bases between. Germline values: CDR1 MDHEN, CDR2 SYDVKM. The CDR3 sequence is 13 residues long. CDR3 amino acids: CASSYAGANVLTF. CDR3 bases: TGTGCCAGCAGTTATGCTGGGGCCAACGTCCTGACTTTC.

The V gene is TRBV5-4, the J gene TRBJ2-7, with D unclear. The CDR3 has 11 residues. V shed 1 base and J shed 7 bases, with 6 bases lying between them. CDR1 is SGHNT, CDR2 YYREEE, per germline (reference sequence). The CDR3 reads CASSLSGEQYF. For the CDR3, the DNA is TGTGCCAGCAGCTTGTCAGGAGAGCAGTACTTC.

The rearrangement joins TRBV27 to TRBJ2-5; D remains ambiguous. Per germline, CDR1 MNHEY and CDR2 SMNVEV (reference sequence). The length of the CDR3 is 13 residues. The germline V and J ends were trimmed by 8 bases and 5 bases, with 15 bases remaining between them. CDR3 sequence reads: CASATRVGETQYF. The CDR3 coding sequence is TGTGCCAGCGCTACCAGAGTTGGCGAGACCCAGTACTTC.